The present TCR beta chain was sequenced within a study of T cells in Graves' hyperthyroidism and ophthalmopathy. Notes on this clonotype: The antigen remains unidentified.

Amplification of TCR beta CDR3 regions used RNA as the template. First-round RT-PCR targeting the TCR CDR3 was performed with the HTBI primer set. TCRdb used MiXCR to reprocess the multiplex PCR reads, holding one entry per CDR3 protein. The sample lists approximately 740,000 distinct CDR3 sequences; approximately 15% were seen once. Study observations and caveats: Appearing also in blood were most of the thyroid clonotypes expanded above 0.001.

Trimming took off 2 bases at V and 6 bases at J, with 6 bases between the two ends. This CDR3 has 12 residues. The germline CDR1 and CDR2 sequences are SGHRS and YFSETQ. The V and J genes are TRBV5-1 and TRBJ2-1; D is perhaps TRBD1 (5 bases). The source of this sequence is a woman aged 18 to 35 with Graves' hyperthyroidism. Sequencing used blood. The CDR3, as DNA: TGCGCCAGCAGCTTCAGGGTCAATGAGCAGTTCTTC. Amino acid sequence: CASSFRVNEQFF. Combining the CDR3 with reference TRBV5-1 and TRBJ2-1 gives the whole variable domain KAGVTQTPRYLIKTRGQQVTLSCSPISGHRSVSWYQQTPGQGLQFLFEYFSETQRNKGNFPGRFSGRQFSNSRSEMNVSTLELGDSALYLCASSFRVNEQFFGPGTRLTVL.